This entry lists 8 T cell receptor beta chains sequenced from one sample in a study of regulatory T cells in long-lasting Graves disease. Relying on iRepertoire HTBI primers and Arm-PCR of CDR3 regions, the team built TCR beta libraries. TCRdb independently ran MiXCR on the multiplex PCR reads; one entry per CDR3 protein. Among 650,000 to 850,000 distinct CDR3 sequences listed, 30% were seen once. Noted time point: persistent/refractory GD, antithyroid drugs over 5 years with positive TRAb. PBMCs were the source of the RNA used for TCR sequencing. Here the sequenced sample was peripheral blood mononuclear cells (PBMCs), taken when the disease was refractory, from a patient treated with antithyroid drugs. The receptor set was obtained from a female donor with Graves disease.

This chain joins TRBV7-9 and TRBJ1-2; D might be TRBD1 (6 bases). The length of the CDR3 is 16 residues. CDR1 and CDR2 (germline): SEHNR, FQNEAQ (reference sequence). Trimming cost V 3 bases and J 3 bases, with 17 bases left between them. This CDR3 is CASSLISWGHYYGYTF. The CDR3, as DNA: TGTGCCAGCAGCTTGATTTCATGGGGACACTACTATGGCTACACCTTC.

This clonotype came up many times. V usage is TRBV6-9 and J usage is TRBJ1-2, with D uncertain. With 3 bases removed from V and 4 bases from J, the gap between germline ends came to 9 bases. CDR1 is MNHGY, CDR2 SVAAGI, per germline. The CDR3 spans 13 residues. The CDR3 is CASSYPGSYGYTF. CDR3 coding DNA: TGTGCCAGCAGTTACCCAGGATCCTATGGCTACACCTTC.

The chain employs TRBV12-3 or TRBV12-4 and TRBJ1-1; D call uncertain. This CDR3 has 14 amino acids. Trimming shortened V by 4 bases and J by 4 bases, and 13 bases separated the two germline ends. The CDR3 DNA reads as TGTGCCAGCAGTTCCGGGCCGCCGAGCACTGAAGCTTTCTTT. The encoded protein is CASSSGPPSTEAFF.

The genes are TRBV12-3 or TRBV12-4 and TRBJ2-1; 11 nucleotides match TRBD2. The CDR3 contains 17 residues. V trimming: 5 bases; J trimming: 4 bases; junction bases outside the gene matches: 10. CDR3 bases: TGTGCCAGCAGTCCGCAAATACTAGCGGGGGAGTACAATGAGCAGTTCTTC. Translated, it gives CASSPQILAGEYNEQFF.

The rearrangement links TRBV9 to TRBJ2-7, with 7 bases lining up with TRBD2. J was trimmed by 3 bases and V by 0 bases; bases with no gene match: 3. In germline, CDR1 is SGDLS, CDR2 YYNGEE. CDR3 length equals 14 residues. CDR3 sequence (DNA): TGTGCCAGCAGCGTAGAAGCGGGGAGCTACGAGCAGTACTTC. Translation gives CASSVEAGSYEQYF.

This chain joins TRBV9 and TRBJ1-2; perhaps TRBD1 as D (5 bases). V was shortened by 0 bases and J by 5 bases, with 8 bases between the two germline ends. The CDR3 has 13 amino acids. CDR1 is SGDLS, CDR2 YYNGEE, per germline. The CDR3 region has the DNA TGTGCCAGCAGCGTAGAAGACAGTTATGGCTACACCTTC. It yields the protein CASSVEDSYGYTF.

The CDR3 is CSARSLPDTEAFF. The CDR3 DNA is TGCAGTGCTAGATCCCTCCCGGACACTGAAGCTTTCTTT. The chain is built from TRBV20-1 and TRBJ1-1; D not resolved. Germline CDR1 and CDR2: DFQATT and SNEGSKA (reference sequence). There are 13 residues in the CDR3. V dropped 2 bases and J dropped 3 bases, with 10 bases sitting between them.

This clonotype was detected only a few times. The CDR3 is CASSEWGQGRTGELFF. In DNA, the CDR3 is TGTGCCAGCAGTGAATGGGGACAGGGAAGAACCGGGGAGCTGTTTTTT. The chain has TRBV2 and TRBJ2-2, with 9 bases matching TRBD1. Germline CDR1 SNHLY, CDR2 FYNNEI. The ends lost 2 bases at V and 5 bases at J; junction bases unmatched: 6. This CDR3 comprises 16 residues.